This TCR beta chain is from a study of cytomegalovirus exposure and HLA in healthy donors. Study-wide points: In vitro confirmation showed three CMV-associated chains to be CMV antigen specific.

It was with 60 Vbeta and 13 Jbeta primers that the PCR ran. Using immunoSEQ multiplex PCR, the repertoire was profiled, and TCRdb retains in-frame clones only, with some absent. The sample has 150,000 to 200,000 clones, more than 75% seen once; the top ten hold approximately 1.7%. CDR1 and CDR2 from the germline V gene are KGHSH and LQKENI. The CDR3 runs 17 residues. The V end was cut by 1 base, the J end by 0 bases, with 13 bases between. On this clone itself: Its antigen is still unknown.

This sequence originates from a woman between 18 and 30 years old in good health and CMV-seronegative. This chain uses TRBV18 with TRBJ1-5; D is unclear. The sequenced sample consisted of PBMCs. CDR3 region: CASSPQGSGVSNQPQHF. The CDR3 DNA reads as TGTGCCAGCTCACCACAAGGCAGCGGAGTTAGCAATCAGCCCCAGCATTTT.